This entry describes one T cell receptor (beta chain). Per the original methods: From reference gene primer amplification, estimates of nucleated cell counts were derived. Clones were sequenced by immunoSEQ multiplex PCR, and TCRdb holds only the in-frame ones, with some missing. Clone size and the V and J calls come from that table; the DNA yielded D and trimming. This sample has around 270,000 clones; more than 70% occur once, and the top ten carry roughly 2.5%. CDR3 length: 11 amino acids. The V gene lost 6 bases and the J gene lost 8 bases, with 10 bases spanning the gap. Germline CDR1 reads SNHLY; CDR2 reads FYNNEI. The entry originates in a study of blood T cell repertoires in COVID-19. For the study at large: Collection of acute and convalescent COVID-19 samples took place in the United States, Italy and Spain. Nucleic acid was either cDNA or gDNA, and it came from T cells, B-cell-depleted T cells, or PBMCs.

The receptor comes from a woman in her forties or fifties with acute or convalescent COVID-19. The sample was peripheral blood. This chain joins TRBV2 and TRBJ1-1; D is undetermined. The CDR3 loop reads CASSWEVEAFF. CDR3 nucleotide sequence: TGTGCCAGCAGCTGGGAGGTCGAAGCTTTCTTT.